The next 10 T cell receptor beta chains were all read from a single sample in a study of shared clonotypes between healthy human individuals. Assay used: immunoSEQ multiplex PCR; TCRdb lists only in-frame clones, some missing. The sample comprises roughly 700,000 clones, approximately 74% of which are singletons, and 1.7% rests with the top ten. Input material: memory CD4+ T cells sorted from blood. The subset is: CD45RA-negative fraction. Receptors were obtained from a woman between 25 and 40 years old in good health.

The rearrangement joins TRBV28 to TRBJ2-3; 11 nucleotides match TRBD2. Germline V gene data show CDR1 as MDHEN and CDR2 as SYDVKM. Trimming took 3 bases from V and 2 from J; bases not matched to a gene: 13. There are 19 residues in the CDR3. For the CDR3, the DNA is TGTGCCAGCAGTTTTAATGGGGTAGTAGCGGGAGGGTACACAGATACGCAGTATTTT. Translating gives CASSFNGVVAGGYTDTQYF.

The chain combines TRBV28 with TRBJ2-7; no firm D call. The V gene lost 2 bases and the J gene lost 5 bases, with 10 bases spanning the gap. Germline values: CDR1 MDHEN, CDR2 SYDVKM. CDR3 size: 13 residues. CDR3 coding DNA: TGTGCCAGCAGTTTAGTGGTAGGCCACGAGCAGTACTTC. It translates to CASSLVVGHEQYF.

The rearrangement joins TRBV7-2 to TRBJ2-1, with a tentative D call TRBD2 (6 bases). CDR1 and CDR2 from the germline V gene are SGHTA and FQGNSA. V was clipped by 6 bases and J by 6 bases, with 15 bases between them. The CDR3 is 14 amino acids. The CDR3 nucleotides read TGTGCCAGCAGTTCCTCCGGGACTGTCAATGAGCAGTTCTTC. It yields the protein CASSSSGTVNEQFF.

This clone has only a few counts. A far larger clone is one nucleotide away, so this likely arose from a read error. Other DNA sequences of this sample code for an identical CDR3. J is TRBJ2-7 and V is TRBV7-2; 7 bases are shared with TRBD2. The CDR3 extends over 14 amino acids. J lost 0 bases, V lost 5 bases, and 4 bases had no gene match. Germline CDR1 reads SGHTA; CDR2 reads FQGNSA. CDR3 bases: TGTGCCAGCAGCCTACAGCGGGACTCCTACGAGCAGTACTTC. This gives the protein CASSLQRDSYEQYF.

V is TRBV6-1 and J is TRBJ2-7, with a possible D match to TRBD1 (6 bases). Per germline, CDR1 MNHNS and CDR2 SASEGT. The CDR3 loop spans 14 amino acids. V was shortened by 8 bases and J by 4 bases, with 18 bases between the two germline ends. CDR3 sequence: CASEGGRQTYEQYF. The CDR3 DNA is TGTGCCAGCGAAGGGGGTCGACAGACTTACGAGCAGTACTTC.

This clone was picked up a small number of times. V and J are TRBV2 and TRBJ2-3; D assignment may be TRBD1 or TRBD2 (5 bases each). The CDR3 covers 13 residues. V was clipped by 8 bases and J by 4 bases, with 13 bases between them. In germline, CDR1 is SNHLY, CDR2 FYNNEI. In DNA form, the CDR3 reads TGTGCCAGCGGGGGTCTGAGCTCAGATACGCAGTATTTT. It yields the protein CASGGLSSDTQYF.

The V and J genes are TRBV23-1 and TRBJ2-5; D gene ambiguous. The DNA end is a closer match to TRBJ2-7, so the J assignment may be wrong. TRBV23-1 is identified as an open reading frame with a role that is uncertain. The CDR3 spans 12 residues. CDR3 coding DNA: TGCGCCAGCAGTCTCAAGCCCTACGAGCAGTACTTC. Translating it yields CASSLKPYEQYF.

The CDR3 bases are TGTGCCAGCAGTGAAAGGAGCGGGAGTCCAGATACGCAGTATTTT. This sequence encodes CASSERSGSPDTQYF. This chain joins TRBV2 and TRBJ2-3; 8 bases line up with TRBD2. CDR3 size: 15 residues. Germline values: CDR1 SNHLY, CDR2 FYNNEI. J lost 4 bases, V lost 2 bases, and 5 bases had no gene match.

The CDR3: CASSDRANAAFF. For the CDR3, the DNA is TGCGCCAGCAGCGACCGGGCCAACGCGGCTTTCTTT. The genes are TRBV5-1 and TRBJ1-1; D is uncertain. The CDR3 totals 12 residues. V was trimmed by 4 bases and J by 11 bases, leaving 15 bases between them. The germline V gene encodes CDR1 SGHRS and CDR2 YFSETQ.

This clone occurred once. The J gene is TRBJ2-1, the V gene TRBV5-1; 9 positions agree with TRBD1. The CDR3 is 16 amino acids. Germline values: CDR1 SGHRS, CDR2 YFSETQ. The J segment lost 3 bases and the V segment lost 0 bases, leaving 4 bases of the junction unmatched. CDR3 bases: TGCGCCAGCAGCTTGGAAGGGACAGGGAACTACAATGAGCAGTTCTTC. Translation gives CASSLEGTGNYNEQFF.